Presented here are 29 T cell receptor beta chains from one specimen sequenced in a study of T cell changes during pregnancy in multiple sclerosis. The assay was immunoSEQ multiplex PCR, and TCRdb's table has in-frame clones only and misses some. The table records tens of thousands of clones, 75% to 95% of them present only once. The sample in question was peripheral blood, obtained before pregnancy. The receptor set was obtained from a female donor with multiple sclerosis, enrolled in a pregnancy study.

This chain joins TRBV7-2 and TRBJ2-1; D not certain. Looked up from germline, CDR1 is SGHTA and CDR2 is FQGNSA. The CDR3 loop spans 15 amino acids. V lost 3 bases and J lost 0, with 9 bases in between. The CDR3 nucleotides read TGTGCCAGCAGCTTTGGCGGAAACTCCTACAATGAGCAGTTCTTC. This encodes CASSFGGNSYNEQFF.

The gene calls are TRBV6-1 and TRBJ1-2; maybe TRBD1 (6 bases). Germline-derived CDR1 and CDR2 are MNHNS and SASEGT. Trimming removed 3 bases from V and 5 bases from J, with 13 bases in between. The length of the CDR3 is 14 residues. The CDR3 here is CASSEGGQRYGYTF. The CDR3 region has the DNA TGTGCCAGCAGTGAGGGCGGACAGCGTTATGGCTACACCTTC.

The CDR3 DNA follows: TGTGCCAGCAGCTTGGAAGGCAGGGGTGGCGGCTACACCTTC. It yields the protein CASSLEGRGGGYTF. This chain joins TRBV5-5 and TRBJ1-2; D perhaps matches TRBD1 (6 bases). The CDR3 length is 14 residues. The germline V gene encodes CDR1 SGHKS and CDR2 YYEKEE (reference sequence). Trimming left V 0 bases short and J 8 bases short, with 14 bases between.

CDR3 in DNA: TGTGCCAGCAGTGAAATTCTCGCGGACAATCAGCCCCAGCATTTT. It translates to CASSEILADNQPQHF. The chain combines TRBV6-1 with TRBJ1-5; D is ambiguous. The CDR3 runs 15 residues. Germline values: CDR1 MNHNS, CDR2 SASEGT. V gave up 2 bases and J gave up 3 bases, with 11 bases separating them.

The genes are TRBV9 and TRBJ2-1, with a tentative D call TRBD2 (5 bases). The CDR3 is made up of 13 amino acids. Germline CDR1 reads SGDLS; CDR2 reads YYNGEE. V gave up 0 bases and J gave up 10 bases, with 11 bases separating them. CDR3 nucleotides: TGTGCCAGCAGCGTAGATGAGGGAAGGGAGCAGTTCTTC. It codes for CASSVDEGREQFF.

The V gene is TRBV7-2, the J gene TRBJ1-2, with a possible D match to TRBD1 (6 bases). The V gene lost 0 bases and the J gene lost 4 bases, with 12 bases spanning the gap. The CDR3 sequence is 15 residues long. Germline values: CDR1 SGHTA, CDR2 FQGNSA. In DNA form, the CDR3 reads TGTGCCAGCAGCTTAGCACCAGGGGTGGGCTATGGCTACACCTTC. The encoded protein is CASSLAPGVGYGYTF.

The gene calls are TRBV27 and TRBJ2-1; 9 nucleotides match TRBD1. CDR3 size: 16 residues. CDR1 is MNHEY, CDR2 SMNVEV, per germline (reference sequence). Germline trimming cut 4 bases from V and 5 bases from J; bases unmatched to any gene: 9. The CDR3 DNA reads TGTGCCAGCAGTTCCCCGTCAGGACAGGGGAACAATGAGCAGTTCTTC. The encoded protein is CASSSPSGQGNNEQFF.

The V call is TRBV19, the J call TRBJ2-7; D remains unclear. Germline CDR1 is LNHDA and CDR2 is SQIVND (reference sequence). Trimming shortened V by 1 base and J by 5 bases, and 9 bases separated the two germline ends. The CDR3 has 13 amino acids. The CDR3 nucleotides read TGTGCCAGTAGTATAGGGGCCCCCAACGAGCAGTACTTC. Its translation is CASSIGAPNEQYF.

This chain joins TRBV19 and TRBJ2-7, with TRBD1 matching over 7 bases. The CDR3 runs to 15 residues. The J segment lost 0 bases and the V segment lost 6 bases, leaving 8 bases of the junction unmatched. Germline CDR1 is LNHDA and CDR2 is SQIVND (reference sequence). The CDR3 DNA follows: TGTGCCAGTAGAGATCCGGGACAGAACTCCTACGAGCAGTACTTC. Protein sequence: CASRDPGQNSYEQYF. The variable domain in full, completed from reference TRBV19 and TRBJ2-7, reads DGGITQSPKYLFRKEGQNVTLSCEQNLNHDAMYWYRQDPGQGLRLIYYSQIVNDFQKGDIAEGYSVSREKKESFPLTVTSAQKNPTAFYLCASRDPGQNSYEQYFGPGTRLTVT.

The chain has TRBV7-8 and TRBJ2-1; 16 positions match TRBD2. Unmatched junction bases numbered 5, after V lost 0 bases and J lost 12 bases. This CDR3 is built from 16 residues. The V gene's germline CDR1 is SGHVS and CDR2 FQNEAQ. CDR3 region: CASSLALGLAGGAQFF. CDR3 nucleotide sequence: TGTGCCAGCAGCTTAGCGTTGGGACTAGCGGGAGGGGCGCAGTTCTTC.

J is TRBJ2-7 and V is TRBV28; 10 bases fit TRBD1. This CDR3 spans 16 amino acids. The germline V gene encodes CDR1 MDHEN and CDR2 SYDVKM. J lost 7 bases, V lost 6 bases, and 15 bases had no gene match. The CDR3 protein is CASSYLPGQGRMEQYF. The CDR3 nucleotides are TGTGCCAGCAGCTACCTCCCGGGACAGGGGCGTATGGAGCAGTACTTC.

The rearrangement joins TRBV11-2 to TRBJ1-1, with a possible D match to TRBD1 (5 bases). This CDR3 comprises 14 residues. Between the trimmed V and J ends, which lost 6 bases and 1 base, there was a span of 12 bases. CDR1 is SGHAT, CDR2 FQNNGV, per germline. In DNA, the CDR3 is TGTGCCAGCAGAAGGACACTTGGGAACACTGAAGCTTTCTTT. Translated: CASRRTLGNTEAFF. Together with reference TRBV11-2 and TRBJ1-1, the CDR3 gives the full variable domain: EAGVAQSPRYKIIEKRQSVAFWCNPISGHATLYWYQQILGQGPKLLIQFQNNGVVDDSQLPKDRFSAERLKGVDSTLKIQPAKLEDSAVYLCASRRTLGNTEAFFGQGTRLTVV.

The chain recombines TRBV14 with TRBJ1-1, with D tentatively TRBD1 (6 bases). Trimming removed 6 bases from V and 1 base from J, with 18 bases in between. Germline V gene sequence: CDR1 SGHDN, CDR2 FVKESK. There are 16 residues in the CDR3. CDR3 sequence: CASRQTGVGRNTEAFF. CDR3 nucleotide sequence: TGTGCCAGCAGACAGACAGGTGTTGGTAGGAACACTGAAGCTTTCTTT.

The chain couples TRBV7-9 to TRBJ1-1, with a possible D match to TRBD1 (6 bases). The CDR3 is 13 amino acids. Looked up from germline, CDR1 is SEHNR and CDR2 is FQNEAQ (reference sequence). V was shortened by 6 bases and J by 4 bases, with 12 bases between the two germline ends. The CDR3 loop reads CASSQGQLTEAFF. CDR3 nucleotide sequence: TGTGCCAGCAGTCAAGGACAGCTCACTGAAGCTTTCTTT.

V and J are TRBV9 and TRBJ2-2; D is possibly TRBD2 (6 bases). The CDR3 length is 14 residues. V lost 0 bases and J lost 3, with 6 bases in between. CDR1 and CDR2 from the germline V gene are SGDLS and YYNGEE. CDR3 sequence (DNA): TGTGCCAGCAGCGTAGGGAGGGACACCGGGGAGCTGTTTTTT. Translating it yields CASSVGRDTGELFF.

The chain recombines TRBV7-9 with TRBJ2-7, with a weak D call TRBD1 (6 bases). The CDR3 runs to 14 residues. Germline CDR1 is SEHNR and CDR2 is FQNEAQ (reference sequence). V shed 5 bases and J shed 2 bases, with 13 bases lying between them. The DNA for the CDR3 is TGTGCCAGCAGCCCCCTCGAGGGGGCCTACGAGCAGTACTTC. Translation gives CASSPLEGAYEQYF.

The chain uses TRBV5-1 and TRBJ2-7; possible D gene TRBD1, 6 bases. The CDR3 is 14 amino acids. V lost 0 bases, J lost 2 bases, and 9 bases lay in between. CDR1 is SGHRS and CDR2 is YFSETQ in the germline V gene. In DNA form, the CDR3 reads TGCGCCAGCAGCTTGGAAGGGGGAGCCTACGAGCAGTACTTC. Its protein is CASSLEGGAYEQYF.

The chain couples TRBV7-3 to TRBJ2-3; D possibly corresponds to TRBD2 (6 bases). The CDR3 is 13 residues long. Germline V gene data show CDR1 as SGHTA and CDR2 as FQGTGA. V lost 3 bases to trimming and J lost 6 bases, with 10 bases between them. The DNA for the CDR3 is TGTGCCAGCAGCTTCCGGGACTGGGATACGCAGTATTTT. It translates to CASSFRDWDTQYF.

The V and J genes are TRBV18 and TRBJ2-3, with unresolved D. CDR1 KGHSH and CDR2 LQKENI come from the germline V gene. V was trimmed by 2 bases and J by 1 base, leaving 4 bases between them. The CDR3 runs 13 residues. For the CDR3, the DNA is TGTGCCAGCTCACCAAGCGGCACAGATACGCAGTATTTT. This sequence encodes CASSPSGTDTQYF.

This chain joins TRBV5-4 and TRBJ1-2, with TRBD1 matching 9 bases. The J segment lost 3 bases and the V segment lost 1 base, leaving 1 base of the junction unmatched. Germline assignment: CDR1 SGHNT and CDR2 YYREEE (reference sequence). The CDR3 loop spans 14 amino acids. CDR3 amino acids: CASSLRQGDYGYTF. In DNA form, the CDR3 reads TGTGCCAGCAGCTTGAGACAGGGGGACTATGGCTACACCTTC.

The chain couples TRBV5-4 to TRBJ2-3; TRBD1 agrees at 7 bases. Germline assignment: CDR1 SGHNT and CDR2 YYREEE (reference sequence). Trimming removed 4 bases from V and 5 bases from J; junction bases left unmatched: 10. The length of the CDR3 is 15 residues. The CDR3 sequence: CASSPGQAKGDTQYF. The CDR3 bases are TGTGCCAGCAGCCCAGGACAGGCAAAAGGAGATACGCAGTATTTT.

The CDR3 DNA sequence: TGCGCCAGCAGCTTGGGCACCGGGACAGGGTATGGCTACACCTTC. Translation: CASSLGTGTGYGYTF. The rearrangement links TRBV5-1 to TRBJ1-2; 9 positions match TRBD1. The trim removed 0 bases at V and 5 bases at J, leaving 5 bases unmatched. Germline CDR1 reads SGHRS; CDR2 reads YFSETQ. CDR3 length: 15 amino acids.

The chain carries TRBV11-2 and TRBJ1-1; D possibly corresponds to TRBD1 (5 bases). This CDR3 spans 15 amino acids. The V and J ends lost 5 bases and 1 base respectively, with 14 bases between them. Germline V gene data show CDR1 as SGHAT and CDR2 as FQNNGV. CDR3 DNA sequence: TGTGCCAGCAGCCCACGGGGGGGGTCGAACACTGAAGCTTTCTTT. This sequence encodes CASSPRGGSNTEAFF.

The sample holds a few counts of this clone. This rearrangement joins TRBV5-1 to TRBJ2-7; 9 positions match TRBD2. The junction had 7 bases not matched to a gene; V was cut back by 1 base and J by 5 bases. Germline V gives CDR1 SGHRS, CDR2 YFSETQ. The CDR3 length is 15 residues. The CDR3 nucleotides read TGCGCCAGCAGCTTGCTTCTAGCGGGAAAAGACGAGCAGTACTTC. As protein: CASSLLLAGKDEQYF.

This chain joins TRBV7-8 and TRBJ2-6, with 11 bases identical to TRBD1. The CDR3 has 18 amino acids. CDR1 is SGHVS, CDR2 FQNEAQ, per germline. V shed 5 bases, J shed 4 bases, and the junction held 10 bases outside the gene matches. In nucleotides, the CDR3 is TGTGCCAGCAGCACCCGGACAGGGGGCGCGTCCGGGGCCAACGTCCTGACTTTC. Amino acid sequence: CASSTRTGGASGANVLTF. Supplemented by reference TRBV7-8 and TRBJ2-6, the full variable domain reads GAGVSQSPRYKVAKRGQDVALRCDPISGHVSLFWYQQALGQGPEFLTYFQNEAQLDKSGLPSDRFFAERPEGSVSTLKIQRTQQEDSAVYLCASSTRTGGASGANVLTFGAGSRLTVL.

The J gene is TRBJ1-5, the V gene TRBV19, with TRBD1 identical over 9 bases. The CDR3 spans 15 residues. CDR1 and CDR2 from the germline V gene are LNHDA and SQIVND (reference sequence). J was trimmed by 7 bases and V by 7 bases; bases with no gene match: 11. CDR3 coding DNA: TGTGCCAGTATTCCGGGACAGGGAGTGGACCAGCCCCAGCATTTT. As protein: CASIPGQGVDQPQHF.

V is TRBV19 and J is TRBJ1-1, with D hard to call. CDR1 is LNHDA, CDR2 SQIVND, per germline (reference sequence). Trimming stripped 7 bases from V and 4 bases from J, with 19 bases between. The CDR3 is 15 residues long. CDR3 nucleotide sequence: TGTGCCAGTACCCTGGACCGCCCCGGGGTCACTGAAGCTTTCTTT. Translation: CASTLDRPGVTEAFF.

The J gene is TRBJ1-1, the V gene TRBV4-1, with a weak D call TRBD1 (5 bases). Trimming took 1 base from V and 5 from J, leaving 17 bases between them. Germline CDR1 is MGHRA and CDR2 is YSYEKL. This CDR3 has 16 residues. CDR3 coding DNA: TGCGCCAGCAGCCAAGGGGCAGGGCGCGGGAGGACTGAAGCTTTCTTT. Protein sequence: CASSQGAGRGRTEAFF.

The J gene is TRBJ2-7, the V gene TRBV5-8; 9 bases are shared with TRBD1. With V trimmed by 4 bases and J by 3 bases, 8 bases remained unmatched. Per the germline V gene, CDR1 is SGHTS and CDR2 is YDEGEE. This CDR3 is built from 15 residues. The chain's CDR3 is CASSHETGGYYEQYF. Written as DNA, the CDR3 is TGTGCCAGCAGCCACGAGACAGGGGGGTACTACGAGCAGTACTTC.